This T cell receptor (beta chain) was found in a study of chemoradiotherapy in HPV16-positive cancers. The germline CDR1 and CDR2 sequences are SEHNR and FQNEAQ (reference sequence). This CDR3 contains 15 residues. Trimming removed 4 bases from V and 2 bases from J, with 12 bases in between. This clone was observed a handful of times. Generated by immunoSEQ multiplex PCR, the TCRdb table keeps only in-frame clones and is missing some. The sample lists over a thousand clones, 72% occurring once. This sequence was found in a human donor with HPV-associated anogenital cancer. The sample consisted of tumor tissue, taken from a patient who underwent chemoradiotherapy. The chain combines TRBV7-9 with TRBJ1-5; D is possibly TRBD1 (6 bases). CDR3 sequence reads: CASSSAGVGNQPQHF. Written as DNA, the CDR3 is TGTGCCAGCAGCTCAGCAGGGGTTGGCAATCAGCCCCAGCATTTT.